These T cell receptor beta chains were read from a single sample in a study of blood T cell repertoires in COVID-19. Profiled with immunoSEQ multiplex PCR; TCRdb holds only in-frame clones, not every one. This sample yields about 77,000 clones, of which about 80% are seen a single time; 4.5% to 5.5% belongs to the top ten. Sequencing was performed on peripheral blood. All receptors come from a woman between 65 and 79 years old with acute or convalescent COVID-19. Each CDR3 is given with its conserved first and last residue. Each record gives: V gene, J gene, clone size, D gene, CDR3 DNA, CDR3 protein. A D gene is named only where the DNA matches it firmly. Clone size, where shown, is once, few, many, or a class for clones that have expanded.

V: TRBV5-1; J: TRBJ1-6; size: .; D: .; DNA: TGCGCCAGCAAATCTGCACAGGGACATAATTCACCCCTCCACTTT; CDR3: CASKSAQGHNSPLHF
V: TRBV6-2/TRBV6-3; J: TRBJ2-7; size: .; D: .; DNA: TGTGCCAGCAGTTACTCCCCTCAGACAAACTCCTACGAGCAGTACTTC; CDR3: CASSYSPQTNSYEQYF
V: TRBV4-2; J: TRBJ2-1; size: many; D: TRBD1; DNA: TGTGCCAGCAGCCAGATAGGGACAGGGGGCGTATCAGTAAGGGATGAGCAGTTCTTC; CDR3: CASSQIGTGGVSVRDEQFF
V: TRBV2; J: TRBJ1-2; size: few; D: .; DNA: TGTGCCAGCAGTGATCTCAGGTTCGGCTACACCTTC; CDR3: CASSDLRFGYTF
V: TRBV6-6; J: TRBJ2-6; size: .; D: .; DNA: TGTGCCAGCAGTCCCGCAGTCTGGCTCTCTGGGGCCAACGTCCTGACTTTC; CDR3: CASSPAVWLSGANVLTF
V: TRBV19; J: TRBJ1-5; size: .; D: TRBD1; DNA: TGTGCCAGTAGTATCCAGACAGGGCCCAATCAGCCCCAGCATTTT; CDR3: CASSIQTGPNQPQHF
V: TRBV24-1; J: TRBJ2-5; size: .; D: TRBD1; DNA: TGTGCCACCAGTGGAACAGGGGGCCAAGAGACCCAGTACTTC; CDR3: CATSGTGGQETQYF
V: TRBV4-1; J: TRBJ2-7; size: .; D: TRBD2; DNA: TGCGCCAGCAGCCCGGGACTAGCGGATGCCTACGAGCAGTACTTC; CDR3: CASSPGLADAYEQYF
V: TRBV6-2/TRBV6-3; J: TRBJ2-7; size: .; D: TRBD1; DNA: TGTGCCAGCAGTTCCATCACGACAGGGATCTACGAGCAGTACTTC; CDR3: CASSSITTGIYEQYF
V: TRBV12-3/TRBV12-4; J: TRBJ2-1; size: .; D: TRBD1; DNA: TGTGCCATAAGGGACAGCTCCAATGAGCAGTTCTTC; CDR3: CAIRDSSNEQFF
V: TRBV28; J: TRBJ2-3; size: .; D: TRBD2; DNA: TGTGCCAGCACGGTCTTAGCGGGGAGCACAGATACGCAGTATTTT; CDR3: CASTVLAGSTDTQYF
V: TRBV6-2/TRBV6-3; J: TRBJ1-6; size: .; D: TRBD1; DNA: TGTGCCAGCAGTTACTCTTACGGGACAGGGAATTCACCCCTCCACTTT; CDR3: CASSYSYGTGNSPLHF
V: TRBV5-6; J: TRBJ1-2; size: .; D: TRBD1; DNA: TGTGCCAGCAGCTTTCCGGACAGGGGGCCCTATGGCTACACCTTC; CDR3: CASSFPDRGPYGYTF
V: TRBV3-1/TRBV3-2; J: TRBJ1-4; size: .; D: TRBD1; DNA: TGTGCCAGCAGCCACCTCAGGGGGGCTGGGGAAAAACTGTTTTTT; CDR3: CASSHLRGAGEKLFF
V: TRBV18; J: TRBJ2-3; size: .; D: .; DNA: TGTGCCAGCTCATACGACACCTTCACAGATACGCAGTATTTT; CDR3: CASSYDTFTDTQYF
V: TRBV5-1; J: TRBJ2-1; size: .; D: .; DNA: TGCGCCAGCAGCGGCGGGGCTCTTTTTACCAATGAGCAGTTCTTC; CDR3: CASSGGALFTNEQFF
V: TRBV5-1; J: TRBJ2-7; size: .; D: .; DNA: TGCGCCAGCAGCATTGGATATGAGGTTCGCGAGCAGTACTTC; CDR3: CASSIGYEVREQYF
V: TRBV7-9; J: TRBJ1-3; size: .; D: .; DNA: TGTGCCAGCAGCCGACAGGCCTCTGGAAACACCATATATTTT; CDR3: CASSRQASGNTIYF
V: TRBV6-4; J: TRBJ1-6; size: .; D: TRBD1; DNA: TGTGCCAGCAGTGACGGACAGGGCCACTTCCTCCACTTT; CDR3: CASSDGQGHFLHF
V: TRBV21-1; J: TRBJ2-5; size: once; D: .; DNA: TGTGCCAGCAGCAAATCGGGACTAGCGGGAGCGGAAGAGACCCAGTACTTC; CDR3: CASSKSGLAGAEETQYF
V: TRBV6-5; J: TRBJ1-6; size: .; D: TRBD1; DNA: TGTGCCAGCAGGAAGGACAGGGGTGGGTCACCCCTCCACTTT; CDR3: CASRKDRGGSPLHF
V: TRBV7-9; J: TRBJ1-2; size: .; D: .; DNA: TGTGCCAGCGCAGCACGCGGGGGCGAACGATACGGCTACACCTTC; CDR3: CASAARGGERYGYTF
V: TRBV24-1; J: TRBJ1-5; size: .; D: .; DNA: TGTGCCACCAGTGATTATCGGGGGTTGCAGCCCCAGCATTTT; CDR3: CATSDYRGLQPQHF
V: TRBV13; J: TRBJ2-1; size: .; D: TRBD2; DNA: TGTGCCAGCAGCTTAGGCGACACGGGGGGTAATGAGCAGTTCTTC; CDR3: CASSLGDTGGNEQFF
V: TRBV7-9; J: TRBJ1-5; size: .; D: .; DNA: TGTGCCAGCAGCTTAGTAGGGGGGGGCGCAGGCAATCAGCCCCAGCATTTT; CDR3: CASSLVGGGAGNQPQHF
V: TRBV12-3/TRBV12-4; J: TRBJ2-4; size: once; D: .; DNA: TGTGCCAGCAGTTTAGGGCGGCTGGGCATTCAGTACTTC; CDR3: CASSLGRLGIQYF
V: TRBV4-3; J: TRBJ1-1; size: .; D: .; DNA: TGCGCCAGCAGCCAAGAAACGGAGCTTACTGAAGCTTTCTTT; CDR3: CASSQETELTEAFF
V: TRBV19; J: TRBJ2-2; size: once; D: .; DNA: TGTGCCAGTAGTGCCCCAGGGTACGGGACCGGGGAGCTGTTTTTT; CDR3: CASSAPGYGTGELFF
V: TRBV9; J: TRBJ2-7; size: once; D: TRBD1; DNA: TGTGCCAGCAGCCCCTGGACAGGGGCCCTCTACGAGCAGTACTTC; CDR3: CASSPWTGALYEQYF
V: TRBV27; J: TRBJ2-1; size: .; D: TRBD2; DNA: TGTGCCAGCAGTTGGACTAGCCCCGAGGAGCAGTTCTTC; CDR3: CASSWTSPEEQFF
V: TRBV27; J: TRBJ2-5; size: .; D: TRBD1; DNA: TGTGCCAGCACCCGGGGACAGTTTAAGACCCAGTACTTC; CDR3: CASTRGQFKTQYF
V: TRBV14; J: TRBJ2-1; size: .; D: TRBD2; DNA: TGTGCCAGCAGCCAAGAGAGGGGGCTAGCGGGGCGAAGCTCCTACAATGAGCAGTTCTTC; CDR3: CASSQERGLAGRSSYNEQFF
V: TRBV4-2; J: TRBJ1-5; size: medium-sized; D: TRBD1; DNA: TGTGCCAGCAGCCAAACCGACAGGGAGGATCAGCCCCAGCATTTT; CDR3: CASSQTDREDQPQHF
V: TRBV9; J: TRBJ1-2; size: .; D: TRBD1; DNA: TGTGCCAGCAGCGTGGGGACAGCTCGAGAATTTAACTATGGCTACACCTTC; CDR3: CASSVGTAREFNYGYTF
V: TRBV7-9; J: TRBJ2-7; size: .; D: TRBD2; DNA: TGTGCCAGCAGCCCCACCTCGGGGGGGAACGTCGAGCAGTACTTC; CDR3: CASSPTSGGNVEQYF
V: TRBV15; J: TRBJ1-6; size: .; D: TRBD1; DNA: TGTGCCACCACCCGGACAGGCCAGAGCTCCTATAATTCACCCCTCCACTTT; CDR3: CATTRTGQSSYNSPLHF
V: TRBV5-4; J: TRBJ2-6; size: few; D: .; DNA: TGTGCCAGCAGCTTGGGTGGAGTTTCCTCTGGGGCCAACGTCCTGACTTTC; CDR3: CASSLGGVSSGANVLTF
V: TRBV7-3; J: TRBJ1-6; size: few; D: .; DNA: TGTGCCAGCAGCTTAGGGCAGACTAATTCACCCCTCCACTTT; CDR3: CASSLGQTNSPLHF
V: TRBV4-3; J: TRBJ2-5; size: .; D: .; DNA: TGCGCCAGCAGCCAAGTGGTCGTGGGGCTGACACTCCCGCAAGAGACCCAGTACTTC; CDR3: CASSQVVVGLTLPQETQYF
V: TRBV5-1; J: TRBJ2-5; size: .; D: TRBD2; DNA: TGCGCCAGCAGCTTGGAAGGACTAGCGGGGGGGCGTGGTGAGACCCAGTACTTC; CDR3: CASSLEGLAGGRGETQYF
V: TRBV4-3; J: TRBJ1-2; size: .; D: .; DNA: TGCGCCAGCAGCCAAGATCGGCAGCCAAGGGGGGGCTACACCTTC; CDR3: CASSQDRQPRGGYTF
V: TRBV7-8; J: TRBJ1-1; size: few; D: TRBD1; DNA: TGTGCCAGCAGCTCAGGAGACGACAGGGAATCACCCCCTGAAGCTTTCTTT; CDR3: CASSSGDDRESPPEAFF
V: TRBV5-1; J: TRBJ1-1; size: .; D: .; DNA: TGCGCCAGCAGCGTCCAGGTTTTGAACACTGAAGCTTTCTTT; CDR3: CASSVQVLNTEAFF
V: TRBV7-6; J: TRBJ2-1; size: .; D: .; DNA: TGTGCCAGCAGCTTATTAACAGGACGAGGCAATGAGCAGTTCTTC; CDR3: CASSLLTGRGNEQFF
V: TRBV13; J: TRBJ2-7; size: .; D: .; DNA: TGTGCCAGCAGCCGCGGGGTTGGGGACGAGCAGTACTTC; CDR3: CASSRGVGDEQYF
V: TRBV6-5; J: TRBJ1-1; size: once; D: .; DNA: TGTGCCAGCAGTTACTCGCCCACTCAGAACACTGAAGCTTTCTTT; CDR3: CASSYSPTQNTEAFF
V: TRBV5-1; J: TRBJ2-1; size: .; D: TRBD2; DNA: TGCGCCAGCGGGGTTAGCGGGAGTGGAATTCTTGAGCAGTTCTTC; CDR3: CASGVSGSGILEQFF
V: TRBV30; J: TRBJ1-1; size: .; D: .; DNA: TGTGCCTGGAGGCATGGGACAGAAGCTTTCTTT; CDR3: CAWRHGTEAFF
V: TRBV12-3/TRBV12-4; J: TRBJ1-3; size: few; D: .; DNA: TGTGCCAGCACTCGAGAAGCCCGAAACACCATATATTTT; CDR3: CASTREARNTIYF